This T cell receptor (beta chain) was obtained from a study of graft-versus-host responses after intestinal transplantation (dated by TCRdb to the early 2020s). About the investigation overall: The transplants that recipients received were multivisceral, liver-intestinal, or isolated intestinal. All recipients received anti-thymocyte globulin induction followed by maintenance tacrolimus and steroids for around three years. Graft-versus-host and host-versus-graft alloreactive T cell clones were tracked in the graft, circulation and bone marrow after intestinal transplantation using bulk TCR-beta CDR3 sequencing. Alloreactive clones were identified by sequencing pre-transplant mixed lymphocyte reaction products and comparing them with unstimulated pre-transplant donor and recipient T cells. The cohort enrolled some 23 intestinal transplant recipients including one retransplant, and 3 patients lacking pretransplant specimens were excluded. A peak of at least 4% donor T cells among recipient peripheral blood mononuclear cells was the definition used for donor T cell macrochimerism. Rather than going through the commercial service, samples from three later patients were sequenced in-house on an Illumina MiSeq and processed with MiXCR. Study-wide conclusions, independent of this receptor: In the allografts of patients with donor T cell macrochimerism, GvH to HvG T cell clonal ratios were high. Conclusions were limited by the relatively low number and heterogeneity of intestinal transplant patients. GvH clones were detected in recipient bone marrow, and some of these GvH clones were observed earlier in ileal mucosa or blood, consistent with an intestinal mucosal origin. Early after transplant, peak levels of circulating GvH clones were found to be associated with declines in HvG clones.

The V and J ends are trimmed by 5 bases and 8 bases, leaving 18 bases between them. CDR1 and CDR2 (MNHNY, SVGAGI) derive from the germline V gene (reference sequence). The CDR3 contains 15 residues, cysteine and phenylalanine counted. The entry retains the CDR3 DNA only, 45 bases that are in frame from base 1. In the paper's terms, the time point label means: cells obtained before transplantation from donor or recipient. CD3+CD4+ and CD3+CD8+ populations were FACS-sorted from unstimulated pre-transplant donor and recipient cells taken from spleen or lymph nodes. As concerns this clone: There is no known antigen for this receptor. Base qualities are not at hand, and no much larger clone is one base apart.

Libraries were made using the immunoSEQ multiplex PCR assay. For most patients, genomic DNA was isolated with the Qiagen DNeasy Blood and Tissue Kit and sent frozen to Adaptive Biotechnologies for TCR sequencing. For most patients, genomic DNA was subjected to high-throughput TCR-beta CDR3 sequencing by Adaptive Biotechnologies. As for how the authors treated the data: TCR sequencing data for over 15 patients were retrieved from Adaptive's ImmunoSEQ software; a few other patients were processed with MiXCR and VDJtools. To correct CD4 versus CD8 sorting errors, any sequence found in both subsets at a frequency ratio below 5:1 was removed. Because the origin of CDR3 nucleotide sequences shared between donor and recipient could not be assigned, those sequences were removed. Alloreactive clones required at least 2-fold expansion over unstimulated cells and minimum CFSE-low frequency of 0.002% (template counts) or 0.001% (read counts). Clones were considered mappable if detected in sequenced pre-transplant spleen, lymph node, or MLR CFSE-low populations of the donor or recipient. The cumulative frequency of alloreactive clones was calculated as a percentage of all sequences, weighted by copy number. The source is immuneACCESS, and TCRdb retained only in-frame sequences with V and J called. Part of the clones is not carried over; for the studies checked, unresolved V genes explain less than half of this, and the remainder is unexplained. D and trimming come from the DNA, and the V and J calls and clone size come from that table. For this sample there are approximately 80,000 clones; 85% to 90% appear just once. The ten largest clones represent approximately 0.35% of the sample.

This specimen consisted of unstimulated CD4+ T cells sorted from spleen or lymph node cells, obtained before intestinal transplant. The rearrangement combines TRBV6-6 with TRBJ1-4; matching of 6 bases hints at TRBD1 as the D gene. The receptor comes from a human donor who received an intestinal transplant. Read as DNA, the sequence is TGTGCCAGCAGTACCAGACAGGCGGTATTGGAAAAACTGTTTTTT. This is translated as CASSTRQAVLEKLFF.